A selection of T cell receptor beta chains follows, all from one sample in a study of blood T cell repertoires in COVID-19. Only in-frame clones appear in the TCRdb table, and some are missing; sequencing was by immunoSEQ multiplex PCR. The sample records tens of thousands of clones, less than 95% being singletons. The material sequenced was peripheral blood. These receptors all stem from a man aged 40-49 years with acute or convalescent COVID-19. Both conserved end residues are part of each CDR3. D genes are given only for firm matches. Clone size, where shown, is once, few, many, or a class for clones that have expanded.

v_call	d_call	clone_size	j_call	cdr3_aa	cdr3_nt
TRBV6-2/TRBV6-3	TRBD2	-	TRBJ2-7	CASSSLGSGNYEQYF	TGTGCCAGCAGCTCCCTTGGCAGCGGGAACTACGAGCAGTACTTC
TRBV5-5	-	once	TRBJ1-1	CASSLLDTEAFF	TGTGCCAGCAGCTTGCTCGACACTGAAGCTTTCTTT
TRBV19	TRBD1	-	TRBJ1-4	CASSETGLSEKLFF	TGTGCCAGTAGTGAGACAGGGTTAAGTGAAAAACTGTTTTTT
TRBV10-3	-	-	TRBJ2-7	CAISESLSSRQYF	TGTGCCATCAGTGAGTCGTTATCTTCTAGGCAGTACTTC
TRBV5-4	TRBD1	once	TRBJ1-2	CASSIRQGSYGYTF	TGTGCCAGCAGCATACGACAGGGTTCCTATGGCTACACCTTC
TRBV27	-	-	TRBJ2-1	CASSPQRDNEQFF	TGTGCCAGCAGTCCCCAGCGCGACAATGAGCAGTTCTTC
TRBV11-3	TRBD1	-	TRBJ2-7	CASSSGQDRSYEQYF	TGTGCCAGCAGCTCAGGACAGGACAGAAGCTACGAGCAGTACTTC
TRBV18	-	-	TRBJ1-5	CASSPSGGQPQHF	TGTGCCAGCTCACCCTCGGGGGGTCAGCCCCAGCATTTT
TRBV24-1	-	few	TRBJ2-7	CATHLLSSYEQYF	TGTGCCACCCATCTACTAAGCTCCTACGAGCAGTACTTC
TRBV7-7	TRBD1	-	TRBJ1-2	CAGYGTAMSRNYGYTF	TGTGCTGGCTACGGGACAGCCATGAGCCGCAACTATGGCTACACCTTC
TRBV10-3	-	-	TRBJ1-1	CAISESMNTEAFF	TGTGCCATCAGTGAGTCCATGAACACTGAAGCTTTCTTT
TRBV18	TRBD2	-	TRBJ2-3	CASSPTSGTDTQYF	TGTGCCAGCTCACCTACTAGCGGCACAGATACGCAGTATTTT
TRBV11-2	TRBD1	-	TRBJ2-1	CASSRDRGLEQFF	TGTGCCAGCAGTCGGGACAGGGGGCTTGAGCAGTTCTTC
TRBV5-3	TRBD2	few	TRBJ2-7	CARPTLNSGRSRAYEQYF	TGTGCCAGACCCACCCTGAATAGCGGGAGGTCCAGGGCCTACGAGCAGTACTTC
TRBV5-4	-	-	TRBJ2-2	CAIQGQNTGELFF	TGTGCCATCCAGGGACAGAACACCGGGGAGCTGTTTTTT
TRBV7-2	-	-	TRBJ2-3	CASSLVFSDTQYF	TGTGCCAGCAGCTTAGTTTTCTCCGATACGCAGTATTTT
TRBV10-3	TRBD2	few	TRBJ2-3	CAISESTTSGRQTDTQYF	TGTGCCATCAGTGAGTCGACGACTAGCGGGAGACAGACAGATACGCAGTATTTT
TRBV7-2	-	-	TRBJ1-5	CASSLAGRSDSNQPQHF	TGTGCCAGCAGCTTAGCGGGGCGCAGTGATAGCAATCAGCCCCAGCATTTT
TRBV7-9	TRBD1	-	TRBJ1-4	CASSGTANEKLFF	TGTGCCAGCAGTGGGACAGCTAATGAAAAACTGTTTTTT
TRBV7-2	-	once	TRBJ2-2	CASSLVGSGNTGELFF	TGTGCCAGCAGCTTAGTGGGTAGCGGGAACACCGGGGAGCTGTTTTTT
TRBV18	-	-	TRBJ1-3	CASSPPSTAGNTIYF	TGTGCCAGCTCACCACCGAGCACAGCTGGAAACACCATATATTTT
TRBV6-1	-	-	TRBJ2-1	CASSEGLSIHEQFF	TGTGCCAGCAGTGAAGGTTTGAGCATCCATGAGCAGTTCTTC
TRBV10-3	TRBD2	-	TRBJ2-1	CAIRISGRDNEQFF	TGTGCCATCAGAATTAGCGGGAGAGACAATGAGCAGTTCTTC
TRBV19	-	-	TRBJ1-2	CASSIEGSYGYTF	TGTGCCAGTAGTATAGAGGGCAGTTATGGCTACACCTTC
TRBV30	TRBD2	-	TRBJ2-5	CAWSVLAVPQETQYF	TGTGCCTGGAGTGTACTAGCGGTACCTCAAGAGACCCAGTACTTC
TRBV7-7	-	-	TRBJ2-3	CASSPLAVSTDTQYF	TGTGCTAGCAGCCCATTAGCGGTGAGCACAGATACGCAGTATTTT
TRBV27	TRBD1	-	TRBJ2-2	CASSYNRGTGELFF	TGTGCCAGCAGTTATAACAGGGGTACCGGGGAGCTGTTTTTT
TRBV27	-	-	TRBJ1-1	CASSFARGTEAFF	TGTGCCAGCAGTTTCGCGCGGGGCACTGAAGCTTTCTTT
TRBV5-6	TRBD2	once	TRBJ2-1	CASSLPAGGLRNEQFF	TGTGCCAGCAGCTTGCCGGCGGGAGGCCTACGGAATGAGCAGTTCTTC
TRBV7-6	-	-	TRBJ1-4	CASSPSSRPGEKLFF	TGTGCCAGCAGCCCCTCGTCGAGACCGGGTGAAAAACTGTTTTTT
TRBV7-9	TRBD2	-	TRBJ2-1	CASSTRLAGGPRNEQFF	TGTGCCAGCAGCACCCGACTAGCGGGAGGGCCTAGGAATGAGCAGTTCTTC
TRBV10-2	TRBD1	-	TRBJ1-1	CASSRTGMNTEAFF	TGCGCCAGCAGTCGGACAGGGATGAACACTGAAGCTTTCTTT
TRBV2	TRBD2	-	TRBJ2-1	CASQRKTSGYPNEQFF	TGTGCCAGCCAAAGAAAGACTAGCGGGTACCCGAATGAGCAGTTCTTC
TRBV30	-	-	TRBJ2-1	CAWRGYHNEQFF	TGTGCCTGGAGGGGCTATCACAATGAGCAGTTCTTC
TRBV9	-	few	TRBJ1-3	CASSVPPRNTIYF	TGTGCCAGCAGCGTACCCCCTCGAAACACCATATATTTT
TRBV2	-	-	TRBJ1-1	CASSEAKRSGRGRGEAFF	TGTGCCAGCAGTGAAGCGAAAAGGTCGGGCAGGGGAAGAGGTGAAGCTTTCTTT